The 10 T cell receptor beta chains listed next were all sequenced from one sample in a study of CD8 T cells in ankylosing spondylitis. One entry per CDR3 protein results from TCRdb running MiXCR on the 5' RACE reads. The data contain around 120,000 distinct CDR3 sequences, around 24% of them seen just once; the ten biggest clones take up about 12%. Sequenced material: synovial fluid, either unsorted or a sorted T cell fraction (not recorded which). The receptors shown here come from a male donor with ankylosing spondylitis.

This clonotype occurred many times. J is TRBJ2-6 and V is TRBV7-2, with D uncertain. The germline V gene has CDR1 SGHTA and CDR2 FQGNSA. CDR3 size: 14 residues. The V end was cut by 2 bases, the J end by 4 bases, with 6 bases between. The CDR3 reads CASSLLVGANVLTF. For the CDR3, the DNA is TGTGCCAGCAGCTTACTTGTGGGGGCCAACGTCCTGACTTTC.

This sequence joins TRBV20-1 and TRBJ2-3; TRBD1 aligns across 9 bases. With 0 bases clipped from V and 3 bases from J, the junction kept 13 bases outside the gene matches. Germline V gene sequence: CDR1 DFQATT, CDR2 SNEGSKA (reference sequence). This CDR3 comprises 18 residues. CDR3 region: CSARELGGGTGLTDTQYF. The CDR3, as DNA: TGCAGTGCTAGAGAGCTCGGGGGCGGGACAGGGTTAACAGATACGCAGTATTTT.

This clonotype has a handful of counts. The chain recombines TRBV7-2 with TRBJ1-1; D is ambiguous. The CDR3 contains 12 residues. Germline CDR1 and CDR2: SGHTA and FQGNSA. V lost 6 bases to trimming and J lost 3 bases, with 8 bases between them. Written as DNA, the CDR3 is TGTGCCAGCAGTAACGTGTACACTGAAGCTTTCTTT. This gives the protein CASSNVYTEAFF.

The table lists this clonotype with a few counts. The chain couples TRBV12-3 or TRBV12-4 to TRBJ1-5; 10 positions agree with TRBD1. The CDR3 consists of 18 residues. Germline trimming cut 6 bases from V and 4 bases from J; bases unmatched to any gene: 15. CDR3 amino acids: CASSPGHLRTGGNQPQHF. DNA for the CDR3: TGTGCCAGCAGCCCAGGACACTTAAGGACAGGGGGGAATCAGCCCCAGCATTTT.

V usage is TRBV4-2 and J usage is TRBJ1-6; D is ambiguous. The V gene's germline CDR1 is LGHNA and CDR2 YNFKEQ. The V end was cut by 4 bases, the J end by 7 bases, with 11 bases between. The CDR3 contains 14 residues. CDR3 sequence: CASSLGRRNSPLHF. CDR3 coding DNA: TGTGCCAGCAGCCTCGGACGGAGAAATTCACCCCTCCACTTT.

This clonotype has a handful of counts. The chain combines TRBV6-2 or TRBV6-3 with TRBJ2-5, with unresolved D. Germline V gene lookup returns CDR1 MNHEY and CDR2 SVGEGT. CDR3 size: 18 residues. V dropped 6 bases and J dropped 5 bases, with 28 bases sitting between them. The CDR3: CASSQPSGGLSHGETQYF. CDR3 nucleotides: TGTGCCAGCAGCCAGCCATCGGGTGGGCTCTCTCACGGCGAGACCCAGTACTTC.

For the CDR3, the DNA is TGTGCCAGCAGTTTTACAGGGTATAGCTATGGCTACACCTTC. This encodes CASSFTGYSYGYTF. The chain uses TRBV27 and TRBJ1-2, with a possible D match to TRBD1 (6 bases). The CDR3 length is 14 residues. Between the trimmed V and J ends, which lost 3 bases and 4 bases, there was a span of 12 bases. CDR1 is MNHEY and CDR2 is SMNVEV in the germline V gene (reference sequence).

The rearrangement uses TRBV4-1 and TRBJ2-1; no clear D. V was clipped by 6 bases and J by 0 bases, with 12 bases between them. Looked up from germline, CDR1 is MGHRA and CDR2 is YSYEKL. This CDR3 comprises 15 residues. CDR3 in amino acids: CASRRLPSSYNEQFF. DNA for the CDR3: TGCGCCAGCAGGAGATTACCAAGCTCCTACAATGAGCAGTTCTTC.

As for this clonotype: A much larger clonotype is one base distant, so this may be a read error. The CDR3, as DNA: TGTGCCAGCAGCCCCACAACGGTCTATAGCAGTCAGCCCCAGCATTTT. Its protein is CASSPTTVYSSQPQHF. The V gene is TRBV7-8, the J gene TRBJ1-5; D uncertain. This CDR3 has 16 residues. Looked up from germline, CDR1 is SGHVS and CDR2 is FQNEAQ. The whole variable domain, filled in from reference TRBV7-8 and TRBJ1-5, reads GAGVSQSPRYKVAKRGQDVALRCDPISGHVSLFWYQQALGQGPEFLTYFQNEAQLDKSGLPSDRFFAERPEGSVSTLKIQRTQQEDSAVYLCASSPTTVYSSQPQHFGDGTRLSIL.

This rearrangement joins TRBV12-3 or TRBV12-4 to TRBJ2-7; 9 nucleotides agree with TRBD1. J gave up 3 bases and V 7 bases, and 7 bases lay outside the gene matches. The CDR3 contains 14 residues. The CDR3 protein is CASTADRGGYEQYF. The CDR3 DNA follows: TGTGCCAGCACCGCGGACAGGGGAGGCTACGAGCAGTACTTC.